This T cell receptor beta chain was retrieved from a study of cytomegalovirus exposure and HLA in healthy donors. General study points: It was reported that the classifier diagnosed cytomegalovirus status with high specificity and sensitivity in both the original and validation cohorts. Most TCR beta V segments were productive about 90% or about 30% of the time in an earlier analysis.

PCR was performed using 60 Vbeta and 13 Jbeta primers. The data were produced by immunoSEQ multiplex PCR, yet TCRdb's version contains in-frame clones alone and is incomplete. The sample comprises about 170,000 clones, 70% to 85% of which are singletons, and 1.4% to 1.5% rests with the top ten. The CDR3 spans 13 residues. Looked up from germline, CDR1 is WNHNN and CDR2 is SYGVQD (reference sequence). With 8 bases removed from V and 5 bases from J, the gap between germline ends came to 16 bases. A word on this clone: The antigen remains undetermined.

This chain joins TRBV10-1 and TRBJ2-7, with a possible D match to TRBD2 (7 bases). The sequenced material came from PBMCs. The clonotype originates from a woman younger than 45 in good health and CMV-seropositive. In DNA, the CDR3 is TGCGCCAGCTCTCGGGGGGCTCGCCACGAGCAGTACTTC. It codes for CASSRGARHEQYF.